Following are 26 T cell receptor beta chains from one sample sequenced in a study of T cells after yellow fever vaccination. Each CDR3 protein is one row after TCRdb ran MiXCR on the 5' RACE reads. The sample records about 340,000 distinct CDR3 sequences, roughly an eighth being singletons. The source material was CD4+ T cells sorted from PBMCs, sampled 15 days after the yellow fever booster vaccination. The receptors here all came from a man aged 18 to 29 who received the YFV17D yellow fever vaccine.

V usage is TRBV5-1 and J usage is TRBJ1-1, with D possibly TRBD1 on 5 matching bases. Germline V lookup: CDR1 SGHRS, CDR2 YFSETQ. The CDR3 spans 11 residues. V dropped 7 bases and J dropped 8 bases, with 12 bases sitting between them. The CDR3 nucleotides read TGCGCCAGCGCATTCGACAGAGAAGCTTTCTTT. This gives the protein CASAFDREAFF.

Many counts were recorded for this clonotype. The chain employs TRBV5-1 and TRBJ2-3; D gene ambiguous. The V end lost 4 bases, the J end lost 3 bases, and 15 bases lay between the germline ends. Germline loops: CDR1 SGHRS, CDR2 YFSETQ. The CDR3 contains 15 residues. The chain's CDR3 is CASSTTPTLTDTQYF. For the CDR3, the DNA is TGCGCCAGCAGCACCACCCCGACCCTAACAGATACGCAGTATTTT. Using reference TRBV5-1 and TRBJ2-3 for the parts outside the CDR3, the full variable domain is KAGVTQTPRYLIKTRGQQVTLSCSPISGHRSVSWYQQTPGQGLQFLFEYFSETQRNKGNFPGRFSGRQFSNSRSEMNVSTLELGDSALYLCASSTTPTLTDTQYFGPGTRLTVL.

This clonotype has ten or more counts. The chain's CDR3 is CASSLETGGNQPQHF. The CDR3 DNA is TGTGCCAGCAGTTTAGAGACGGGGGGCAATCAGCCCCAGCATTTT. The chain has TRBV28 and TRBJ1-5, with D perhaps matching TRBD1 (5 bases). Germline values: CDR1 MDHEN, CDR2 SYDVKM. CDR3 length equals 15 residues. Trimming removed 2 bases from V and 2 bases from J, with 10 bases in between.

This clonotype occurred a few times. The chain uses TRBV7-9 and TRBJ1-4; 8 nucleotides line up with TRBD1. Germline V gene data show CDR1 as SEHNR and CDR2 as FQNEAQ (reference sequence). The CDR3 has 15 residues. The ends lost 5 bases at V and 7 bases at J; junction bases unmatched: 9. For the CDR3, the DNA is TGTGCCAGCAGCCACACTCAAGACAGGGGTGAAAAACTGTTTTTT. Amino acid sequence: CASSHTQDRGEKLFF.

The rearrangement uses TRBV27 and TRBJ1-1; no reliable D call. Germline V lookup: CDR1 MNHEY, CDR2 SMNVEV (reference sequence). The CDR3 is made up of 13 amino acids. Trimming removed 5 bases at V and 11 bases at J, with 18 bases between. CDR3 region: CASSPSWASEAFF. The CDR3, as DNA: TGTGCCAGCAGTCCTAGTTGGGCCTCGGAGGCTTTCTTT.

This clonotype was seen a few times. The V gene is TRBV7-9, the J gene TRBJ1-4; D is unclear. The germline CDR1 and CDR2 sequences are SEHNR and FQNEAQ (reference sequence). The V end was cut by 3 bases, the J end by 2 bases, with 7 bases between. The CDR3 runs 14 residues. CDR3 sequence (DNA): TGTGCCAGCAGCTTGGCGGGGACTAATGAAAAACTGTTTTTT. It encodes CASSLAGTNEKLFF.

This clonotype was counted between two and nine times. This chain links TRBV28 with TRBJ1-5; 10 nucleotides match TRBD1. CDR1 and CDR2 from the germline V gene are MDHEN and SYDVKM. This CDR3 is 15 amino acids long. J was trimmed by 0 bases and V by 6 bases; bases with no gene match: 2. CDR3: CASSRQGASNQPQHF. The CDR3 bases are TGTGCCAGCAGCCGACAGGGGGCTAGCAATCAGCCCCAGCATTTT.

The CDR3 is CASSWEGGATTGELFF. In DNA form, the CDR3 reads TGCGCCAGCAGCTGGGAGGGGGGCGCAACCACCGGGGAGCTGTTTTTT. The rearrangement joins TRBV4-3 to TRBJ2-2; maybe TRBD2 (7 bases). V lost 5 bases to trimming and J lost 4 bases, with 17 bases between them. The CDR3 spans 16 residues. Germline values: CDR1 LGHNA, CDR2 YSLEER.

This clonotype was counted only a few times. J is TRBJ2-1 and V is TRBV6-6; D call uncertain. The CDR3 length is 13 residues. The V end was cut by 6 bases, the J end by 0 bases, with 6 bases between. Germline V gene data show CDR1 as MNHNY and CDR2 as SVGAGI (reference sequence). CDR3 sequence (DNA): TGTGCCAGCAGCGGAAGCTCCTACAATGAGCAGTTCTTC. Its protein is CASSGSSYNEQFF.

V is TRBV5-4 and J is TRBJ2-2, with TRBD2 matching over 9 bases. Per germline, CDR1 SGHNT and CDR2 YYREEE (reference sequence). This CDR3 spans 16 amino acids. V was clipped by 2 bases and J by 4 bases; unmatched bases: 6. The CDR3 DNA sequence: TGTGCCAGCAGCTTAGGTCTAGCGGGGATCACCGGGGAGCTGTTTTTT. Translation: CASSLGLAGITGELFF.

There are many counts of this clonotype. The V gene is TRBV3-1, the J gene TRBJ2-1; TRBD1 aligns across 7 bases. The CDR3 loop spans 16 amino acids. V was clipped by 0 bases and J by 3 bases; unmatched bases: 5. CDR1 and CDR2 (germline): LGHDT, YNNKEL (reference sequence). The CDR3 sequence: CASSQEGRGNYNEQFF. The CDR3 DNA reads as TGTGCCAGCAGCCAAGAAGGCAGGGGGAACTACAATGAGCAGTTCTTC.

This clonotype appeared a few times. The gene calls are TRBV19 and TRBJ2-2; D ambiguous. Looked up from germline, CDR1 is LNHDA and CDR2 is SQIVND (reference sequence). The V and J ends lost 7 bases and 4 bases respectively, with 13 bases between them. This CDR3 spans 14 amino acids. The CDR3 loop reads CASKRDTFTGELFF. The CDR3 DNA is TGTGCCAGTAAGAGAGACACCTTCACCGGGGAGCTGTTTTTT.

V usage is TRBV5-6 and J usage is TRBJ2-3; a possible D gene is TRBD2 (6 bases). Trimming took 4 bases from V and 2 from J, leaving 11 bases between them. Per germline, CDR1 SGHDT and CDR2 YYEEEE. This CDR3 region has 14 residues. In DNA, the CDR3 is TGTGCCAGCAGCGGAGGGGCCTTCACAGATACGCAGTATTTT. It translates to CASSGGAFTDTQYF.

V and J are TRBV4-1 and TRBJ2-5; D gene unclear. Germline values: CDR1 MGHRA, CDR2 YSYEKL. V was shortened by 0 bases and J by 4 bases, with 18 bases between the two germline ends. The CDR3 has 17 amino acids. Written as DNA, the CDR3 is TGCGCCAGCAGCCAAGAGGTGGTACGGTTTTTAGGAGAGACCCAGTACTTC. This translates into CASSQEVVRFLGETQYF.

This clonotype was seen a few times. This chain connects TRBV4-3 to TRBJ1-2; D not resolved. Germline assignment: CDR1 LGHNA and CDR2 YSLEER. Between the trimmed V and J ends, which lost 4 bases and 1 base, there was a span of 7 bases. The CDR3 contains 13 residues. This CDR3 is CASSLQVNYGYTF. CDR3 DNA sequence: TGCGCCAGCAGCCTCCAGGTTAACTATGGCTACACCTTC.

The genes are TRBV20-1 and TRBJ2-3; 9 nucleotides match TRBD2. In germline, CDR1 is DFQATT, CDR2 SNEGSKA (reference sequence). Germline trimming cut 5 bases from V and 5 bases from J; bases unmatched to any gene: 8. This CDR3 has 14 residues. The CDR3 protein is CSAQERGDRDTQYF. Written as DNA, the CDR3 is TGCAGTGCTCAAGAGCGGGGGGATAGAGATACGCAGTATTTT.

The V and J genes are TRBV12-3 or TRBV12-4 and TRBJ1-6; weak D call: TRBD1 (5 bases). The CDR3 is 14 residues long. Between the trimmed V and J ends, which lost 6 bases and 1 base, there was a span of 7 bases. The CDR3 sequence: CASSGGSYNSPLHF. The CDR3 bases are TGTGCCAGCAGCGGGGGGTCCTATAATTCACCCCTCCACTTT.

The chain uses TRBV7-3 and TRBJ2-3; weak D call: TRBD2 (7 bases). The V end was cut by 8 bases, the J end by 2 bases, with 14 bases between. There are 14 residues in the CDR3. Germline V lookup: CDR1 SGHTA, CDR2 FQGTGA. For the CDR3, the DNA is TGTGCCAGCGGGGGGGCCGGGCCCACAGATACGCAGTATTTT. It yields the protein CASGGAGPTDTQYF.

This clonotype was counted only a few times. The rearrangement links TRBV18 to TRBJ1-1; a possible D gene is TRBD1 (6 bases). V was cut by 1 base and J by 6 bases, with 15 bases left in between. The CDR3 totals 15 residues. The germline V gene encodes CDR1 KGHSH and CDR2 LQKENI. The CDR3 spells CASSPQGVAGAEAFF. The CDR3 DNA sequence: TGTGCCAGCTCACCACAGGGGGTAGCGGGCGCTGAAGCTTTCTTT.

This clonotype was picked up a small number of times. J is TRBJ1-2 and V is TRBV6-5; maybe TRBD1 (6 bases). CDR3 length equals 13 residues. The V gene lost 5 bases and the J gene lost 7 bases, with 14 bases spanning the gap. Per the germline V gene, CDR1 is MNHEY and CDR2 is SVGAGI. Here the CDR3 reads CASSNTGLGGYTF. The CDR3 nucleotides read TGTGCCAGCAGTAATACAGGGTTGGGTGGCTACACCTTC.

This clonotype has just a few counts. The genes are TRBV10-1 and TRBJ1-1; D not certain. Trimming stripped 0 bases from V and 11 bases from J, with 16 bases between. The CDR3 loop spans 14 amino acids. Germline CDR1 and CDR2: WNHNN and SYGVQD (reference sequence). CDR3 amino acids: CASSESSFSSGAFF. Here the CDR3 DNA reads TGCGCCAGCAGTGAGTCCAGTTTCTCCAGCGGGGCTTTCTTT.

CDR3 sequence reads: CASSLAGRGNSPLHF. In nucleotides, the CDR3 is TGTGCCAGCAGCTTAGCAGGACGGGGAAATTCACCCCTCCACTTT. V gene TRBV7-2 combines with J gene TRBJ1-6; D is undetermined. Germline CDR1 SGHTA, CDR2 FQGNSA. The CDR3 runs 15 residues. V was shortened by 0 bases and J by 7 bases, with 10 bases between the two germline ends. Combining the CDR3 with reference TRBV7-2 and TRBJ1-6 gives the whole variable domain GAGVSQSPSNKVTEKGKDVELRCDPISGHTALYWYRQSLGQGLEFLIYFQGNSAPDKSGLPSDRFSAERTGGSVSTLTIQRTQQEDSAVYLCASSLAGRGNSPLHFGNGTRLTVT.

A few counts support this clonotype. V and J are TRBV7-2 and TRBJ1-1, with a weak D call TRBD1 (5 bases). Germline loops: CDR1 SGHTA, CDR2 FQGNSA. CDR3 length: 15 amino acids. Trimming shortened V by 2 bases and J by 5 bases, and 15 bases separated the two germline ends. This CDR3 reads CASSLRLGRGTEAFF. The CDR3 coding sequence is TGTGCCAGCAGCTTACGTCTGGGGCGAGGGACTGAAGCTTTCTTT.

The rearrangement uses TRBV5-1 and TRBJ2-5; TRBD2 is a possible D gene (5 bases). Deletions cut 0 bases from V and 3 bases from J, with 12 bases between. The germline V gene encodes CDR1 SGHRS and CDR2 YFSETQ. CDR3 size: 15 residues. In DNA form, the CDR3 reads TGCGCCAGCAGCTTGGTGAAAGCGGTGGAAGAGACCCAGTACTTC. It is translated as CASSLVKAVEETQYF.

The chain has TRBV7-8 and TRBJ1-4; 7 nucleotides align to TRBD1. Trimming removed 5 bases from V and 0 bases from J; junction bases left unmatched: 9. The CDR3 covers 17 residues. Germline values: CDR1 SGHVS, CDR2 FQNEAQ. The CDR3 DNA follows: TGTGCCAGCAGCAGCGACAGGGTGAATCCAACTAATGAAAAACTGTTTTTT. This gives the protein CASSSDRVNPTNEKLFF. The full variable domain, rest sourced from reference TRBV7-8 and TRBJ1-4, is GAGVSQSPRYKVAKRGQDVALRCDPISGHVSLFWYQQALGQGPEFLTYFQNEAQLDKSGLPSDRFFAERPEGSVSTLKIQRTQQEDSAVYLCASSSDRVNPTNEKLFFGSGTQLSVL.

CDR3 amino acids: CASSRGSVTDTQYF. In DNA form, the CDR3 reads TGTGCCAGTAGCCGGGGGTCGGTCACAGATACGCAGTATTTT. The chain recombines TRBV19 with TRBJ2-3; D possibly corresponds to TRBD2 (6 bases). This CDR3 is built from 14 residues. CDR1 and CDR2 from the germline V gene are LNHDA and SQIVND (reference sequence). V was cut by 6 bases and J by 2 bases, with 12 bases left in between.